The rows below give T cell receptor beta chains drawn from one sample of a study of T cell responses to AZD1222 COVID-19 vaccine. Sequenced by immunoSEQ multiplex PCR; TCRdb stores in-frame clones only, minus some. Altogether 150,000 or so clones are present, 75% to 90% being singletons, with the ten largest covering roughly 7.3%. The specimen comprised peripheral blood, sampled on day 0 of AZD1222 vaccination. These receptors were collected from an adult in good health. Each CDR3 is given with its conserved first and last residue. A D gene is named only where the DNA matches it firmly. Expanded clones get a size class; other rows say once, few or many, or leave the size out.

v_gene	d_gene	j_gene	abundance	CDR3aa	CDR3nt
TRBV27	.	TRBJ1-5	.	CASSPLGRDQPQHF	TGTGCCAGCAGTCCTCTCGGTCGGGATCAGCCCCAGCATTTT
TRBV28	TRBD1	TRBJ1-2	.	CASSTQQGGYGYTF	TGTGCCAGCAGTACACAACAGGGGGGCTATGGCTACACCTTC
TRBV14	.	TRBJ1-2	.	CASSQIANYGYTF	TGTGCCAGCAGCCAAATCGCAAACTATGGCTACACCTTC
TRBV5-6	TRBD1	TRBJ2-5	.	CASSPGQGETQYF	TGTGCCAGCAGCCCCGGACAGGGAGAGACCCAGTACTTC
TRBV2	TRBD2	TRBJ2-3	.	CASSEAGLAVKDTQYF	TGTGCCAGCAGTGAAGCGGGGCTAGCGGTTAAAGATACGCAGTATTTT
TRBV2	TRBD1	TRBJ2-2	.	CATLQGRNTGELFF	TGTGCCACCCTACAGGGGCGAAACACCGGGGAGCTGTTTTTT
TRBV10-2	.	TRBJ2-7	.	CARSPREPYEQYF	TGCGCCCGCAGCCCCCGGGAGCCCTACGAGCAGTACTTC
TRBV7-6	.	TRBJ1-1	.	CASSLEVGTEAFF	TGTGCCAGCAGCTTAGAAGTCGGCACTGAAGCTTTCTTT
TRBV5-6	TRBD1	TRBJ1-5	few	CASSLDRGNQPQHF	TGTGCCAGCAGCTTGGACAGGGGTAATCAGCCCCAGCATTTT
TRBV2	.	TRBJ1-5	.	CASGRNANRPQHF	TGTGCCAGCGGGCGGAACGCGAATCGGCCCCAGCATTTT
TRBV5-1	TRBD2	TRBJ2-2	.	CASSLFHPGLAGGNTGELFF	TGCGCCAGCAGCTTATTTCACCCGGGACTGGCGGGGGGAAACACCGGGGAGCTGTTTTTT
TRBV7-9	TRBD2	TRBJ2-7	.	CASSLGEGTRRF	TGTGCCAGCAGCTTGGGGGAGGGGACTAGAAGGTTC
TRBV5-1	TRBD2	TRBJ2-5	.	CASSLERGGAQETQYF	TGCGCCAGCAGCTTGGAGAGGGGAGGGGCCCAAGAGACCCAGTACTTC
TRBV6-1	.	TRBJ2-7	.	CASSESLDEQYF	TGTGCCAGCAGTGAATCACTCGACGAGCAGTACTTC
TRBV2	TRBD1	TRBJ1-5	.	CASLRDRVPFQPQHF	TGTGCCTCCTTACGTGACAGGGTACCCTTCCAGCCCCAGCATTTT
TRBV3-1/TRBV3-2	.	TRBJ1-5	.	CASSQGRGPNQPQHF	TGTGCCAGCAGCCAAGGGAGGGGTCCCAATCAGCCCCAGCATTTT
TRBV19	TRBD2	TRBJ2-3	.	CASSIDGRERTDTQYF	TGTGCCAGTAGTATAGATGGGCGGGAGCGGACAGATACGCAGTATTTT
TRBV27	TRBD1	TRBJ2-3	few	CASSLWTGGADTQYF	TGTGCCAGCAGTTTATGGACAGGGGGCGCAGATACGCAGTATTTT